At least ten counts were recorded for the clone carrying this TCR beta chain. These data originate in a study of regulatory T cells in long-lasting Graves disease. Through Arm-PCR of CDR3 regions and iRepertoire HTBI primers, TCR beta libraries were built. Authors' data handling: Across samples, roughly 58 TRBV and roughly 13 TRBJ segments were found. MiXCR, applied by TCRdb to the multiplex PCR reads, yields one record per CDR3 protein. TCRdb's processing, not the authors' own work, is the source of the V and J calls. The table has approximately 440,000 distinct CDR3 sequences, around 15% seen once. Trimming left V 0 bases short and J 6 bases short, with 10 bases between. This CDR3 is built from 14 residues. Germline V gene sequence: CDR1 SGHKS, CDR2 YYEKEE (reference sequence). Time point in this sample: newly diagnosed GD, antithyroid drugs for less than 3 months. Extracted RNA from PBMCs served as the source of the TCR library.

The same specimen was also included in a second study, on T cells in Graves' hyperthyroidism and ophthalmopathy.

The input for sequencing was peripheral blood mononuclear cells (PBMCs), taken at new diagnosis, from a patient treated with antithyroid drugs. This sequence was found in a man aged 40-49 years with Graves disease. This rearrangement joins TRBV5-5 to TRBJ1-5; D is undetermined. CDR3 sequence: CASSLGDGGQPQHF. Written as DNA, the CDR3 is TGTGCCAGCAGCTTGGGGGATGGCGGTCAGCCCCAGCATTTT.